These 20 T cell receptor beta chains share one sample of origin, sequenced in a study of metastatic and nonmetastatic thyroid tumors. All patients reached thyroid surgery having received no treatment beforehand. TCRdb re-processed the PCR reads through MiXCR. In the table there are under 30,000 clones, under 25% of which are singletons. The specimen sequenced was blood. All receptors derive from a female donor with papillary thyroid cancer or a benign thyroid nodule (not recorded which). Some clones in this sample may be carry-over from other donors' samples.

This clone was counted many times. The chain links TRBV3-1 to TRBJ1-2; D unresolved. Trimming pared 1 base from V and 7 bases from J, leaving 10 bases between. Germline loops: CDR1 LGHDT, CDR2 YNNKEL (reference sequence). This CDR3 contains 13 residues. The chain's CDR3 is CASSQGQDAGYTF. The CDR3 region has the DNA TGTGCCAGCAGCCAAGGGCAGGACGCTGGCTACACCTTC.

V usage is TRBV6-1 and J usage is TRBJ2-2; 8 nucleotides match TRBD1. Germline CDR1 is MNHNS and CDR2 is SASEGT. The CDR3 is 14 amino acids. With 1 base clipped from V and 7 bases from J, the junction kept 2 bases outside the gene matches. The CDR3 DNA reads TGTGCCAGCAGTGAAGGACAGGGGATCGGGGAGCTGTTTTTT. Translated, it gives CASSEGQGIGELFF.

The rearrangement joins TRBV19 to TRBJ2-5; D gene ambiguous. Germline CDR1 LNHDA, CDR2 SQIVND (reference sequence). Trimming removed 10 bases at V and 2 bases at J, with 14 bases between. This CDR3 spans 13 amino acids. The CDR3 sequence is CAIPRCRQETQYF. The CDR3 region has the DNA TGTGCCATCCCCCGGTGTAGACAAGAGACCCAGTACTTC.

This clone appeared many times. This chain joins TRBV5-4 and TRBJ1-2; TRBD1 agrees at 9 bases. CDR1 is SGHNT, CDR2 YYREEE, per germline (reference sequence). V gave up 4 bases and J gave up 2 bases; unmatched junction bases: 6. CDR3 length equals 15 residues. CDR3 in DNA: TGTGCCAGCAGCACCTACAGGGGGCAAAACTATGGCTACACCTTC. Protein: CASSTYRGQNYGYTF.

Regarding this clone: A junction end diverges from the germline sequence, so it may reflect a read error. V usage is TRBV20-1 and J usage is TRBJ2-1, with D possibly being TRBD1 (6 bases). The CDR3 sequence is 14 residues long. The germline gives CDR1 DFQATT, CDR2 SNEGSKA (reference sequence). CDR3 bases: TGCAGTGCTACAACAGGGTACTCCTACAATGCGCAGTTCTTC. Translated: CSATTGYSYNAQFF.

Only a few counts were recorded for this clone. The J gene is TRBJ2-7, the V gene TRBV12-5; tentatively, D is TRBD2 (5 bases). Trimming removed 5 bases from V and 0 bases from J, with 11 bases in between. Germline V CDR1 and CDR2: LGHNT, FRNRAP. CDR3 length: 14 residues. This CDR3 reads CASGEGHSSYEQYF. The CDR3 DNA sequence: TGTGCTAGTGGTGAGGGTCATAGCTCCTACGAGCAGTACTTC.

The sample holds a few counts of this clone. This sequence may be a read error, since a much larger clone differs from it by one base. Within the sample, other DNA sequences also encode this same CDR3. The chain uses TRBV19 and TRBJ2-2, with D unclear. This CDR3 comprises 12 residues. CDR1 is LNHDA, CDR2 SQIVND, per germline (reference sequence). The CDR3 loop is CASTPGTGEPFF. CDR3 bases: TGTGCCAGCACGCCGGGTACCGGTGAGCCGTTTTTT.

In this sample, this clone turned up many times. CDR3 sequence reads: CASKRGAGAYNEQFF. As DNA, the CDR3 is TGTGCCAGCAAGCGGGGAGCGGGGGCCTACAATGAGCAGTTCTTC. The V call is TRBV5-8, the J call TRBJ2-1, with 8 bases that match TRBD2. Germline CDR1 reads SGHTS; CDR2 reads YDEGEE. The CDR3 length is 15 residues. After removal of 6 bases from V and 2 bases from J, the junction contained 7 bases not matched to a gene.

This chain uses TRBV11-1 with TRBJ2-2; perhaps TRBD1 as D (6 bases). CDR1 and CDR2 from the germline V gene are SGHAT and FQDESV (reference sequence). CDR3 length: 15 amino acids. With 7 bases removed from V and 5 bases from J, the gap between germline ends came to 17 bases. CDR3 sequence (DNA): TGTGCCAGCACCATACAGGGCGACGTGACCGGGGAGCTGTTTTTT. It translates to CASTIQGDVTGELFF.

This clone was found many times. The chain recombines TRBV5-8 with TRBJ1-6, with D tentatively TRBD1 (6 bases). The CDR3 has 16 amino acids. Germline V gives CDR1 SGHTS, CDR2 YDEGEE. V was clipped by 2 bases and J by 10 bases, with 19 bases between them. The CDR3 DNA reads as TGTGCCAGCAGCTTTTGGCCGACAGGCCCCGGATCACCCCTCCACTTT. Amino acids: CASSFWPTGPGSPLHF. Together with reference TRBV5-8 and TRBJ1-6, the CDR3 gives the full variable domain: EAGVTQSPTHLIKTRGQQATLRCSPISGHTSVYWYQQALGLGLQFLLWYDEGEERNRGNFPPRFSGRQFPNYSSELNVNALELEDSALYLCASSFWPTGPGSPLHFGNGTRLTVT.

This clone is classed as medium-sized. The CDR3 nucleotides read TGTGCCAGCACAGCCTCTAGCGGGAGTATGTACGAGCAGTACTTC. Residues: CASTASSGSMYEQYF. The chain combines TRBV6-1 with TRBJ2-7; 10 bases are shared with TRBD2. This CDR3 spans 15 amino acids. Germline CDR1 is MNHNS and CDR2 is SASEGT. The V segment lost 7 bases and the J segment 4 bases; nucleotides outside the gene matches: 10.

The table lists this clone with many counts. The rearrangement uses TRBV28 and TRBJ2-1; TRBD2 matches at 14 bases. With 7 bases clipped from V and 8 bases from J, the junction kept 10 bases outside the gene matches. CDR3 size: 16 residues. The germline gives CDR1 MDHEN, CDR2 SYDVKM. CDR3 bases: TGTGCCAGCATTGGCGGGACTAGCGGGAGTTGGTATGAGCAGTTCTTC. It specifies CASIGGTSGSWYEQFF.

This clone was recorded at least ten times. The CDR3 DNA reads as TGTGCCAGCAGTACTTGGGGGGGGACTAATGAAAAACTGTTTTTT. It specifies CASSTWGGTNEKLFF. The chain joins TRBV9 to TRBJ1-4; D is possibly TRBD1 (5 bases). This CDR3 comprises 15 residues. CDR1 and CDR2 from the germline V gene are SGDLS and YYNGEE. V lost 5 bases to trimming and J lost 2 bases, with 13 bases between them.

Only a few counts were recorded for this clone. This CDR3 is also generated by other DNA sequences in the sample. In nucleotides, the CDR3 is TGTGCCAGCAGCTCGCAGGGGATCCGAGGTGAGCAGTTCTTC. Protein product: CASSSQGIRGEQFF. The gene calls are TRBV5-4 and TRBJ2-1; perhaps TRBD1 as D (6 bases). V was pared by 3 bases and J by 9 bases, with 16 bases between. The germline V gene encodes CDR1 SGHNT and CDR2 YYREEE (reference sequence). CDR3 length: 14 residues.

CDR3 in DNA: TGTGCCAGCAGTTTAGGACTAGCGGGACGCGAGCAGTACTTC. Translating it yields CASSLGLAGREQYF. The J gene is TRBJ2-7, the V gene TRBV28; 12 bases are shared with TRBD2. V shed 2 bases and J 6 bases; nucleotides not matched to a gene: 2. This CDR3 spans 14 amino acids. The germline CDR1 and CDR2 sequences are MDHEN and SYDVKM.

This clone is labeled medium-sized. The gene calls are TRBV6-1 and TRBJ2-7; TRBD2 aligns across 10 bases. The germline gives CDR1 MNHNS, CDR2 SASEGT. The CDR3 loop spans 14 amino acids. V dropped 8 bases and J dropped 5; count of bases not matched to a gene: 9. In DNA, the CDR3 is TGTGCCAGCTCAATAGCGGGAGGATTCAACGAGCAGTACTTC. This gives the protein CASSIAGGFNEQYF.

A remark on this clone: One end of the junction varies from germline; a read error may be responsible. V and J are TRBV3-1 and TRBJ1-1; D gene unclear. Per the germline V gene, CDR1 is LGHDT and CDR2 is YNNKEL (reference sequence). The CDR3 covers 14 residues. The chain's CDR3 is CSSSQRTAVTEAFF. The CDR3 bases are TGTTCCAGCAGCCAAAGAACCGCTGTCACTGAAGCATTCTTT.

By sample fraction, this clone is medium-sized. This CDR3 is CASSEVQDRSGVSYEQYF. As DNA, the CDR3 is TGTGCCAGCAGTGAAGTGCAGGACAGAAGTGGGGTTTCCTACGAGCAGTACTTC. The chain employs TRBV25-1 and TRBJ2-7; TRBD1 might be the D (6 bases). The CDR3 totals 18 residues. Between the trimmed V and J ends, which lost 2 bases and 1 base, there was a span of 21 bases. CDR1 is MGHDK, CDR2 SYGVNS, per germline.

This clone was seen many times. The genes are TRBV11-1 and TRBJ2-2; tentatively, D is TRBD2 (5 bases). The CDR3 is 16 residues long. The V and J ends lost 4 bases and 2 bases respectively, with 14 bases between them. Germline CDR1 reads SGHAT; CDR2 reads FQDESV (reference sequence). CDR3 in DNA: TGTGCCAGCAGCTCTCCACGGGGAGCTAACACCGGGGAGCTGTTTTTT. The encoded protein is CASSSPRGANTGELFF.

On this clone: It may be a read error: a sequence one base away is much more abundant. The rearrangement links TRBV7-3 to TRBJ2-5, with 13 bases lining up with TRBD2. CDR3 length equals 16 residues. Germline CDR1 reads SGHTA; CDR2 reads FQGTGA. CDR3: CANSLVLAGGQETQYF. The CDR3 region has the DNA TGTGCCAACAGCTTAGTACTAGCGGGAGGGCAAGAGACCCAGTACTTC. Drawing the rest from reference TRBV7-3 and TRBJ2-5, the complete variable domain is GAGVSQTPSNKVTEKGKYVELRCDPISGHTALYWYRQSLGQGPEFLIYFQGTGAADDSGLPNDRFFAVRPEGSVSTLKIQRTERGDSAVYLCANSLVLAGGQETQYFGPGTRLLVL.